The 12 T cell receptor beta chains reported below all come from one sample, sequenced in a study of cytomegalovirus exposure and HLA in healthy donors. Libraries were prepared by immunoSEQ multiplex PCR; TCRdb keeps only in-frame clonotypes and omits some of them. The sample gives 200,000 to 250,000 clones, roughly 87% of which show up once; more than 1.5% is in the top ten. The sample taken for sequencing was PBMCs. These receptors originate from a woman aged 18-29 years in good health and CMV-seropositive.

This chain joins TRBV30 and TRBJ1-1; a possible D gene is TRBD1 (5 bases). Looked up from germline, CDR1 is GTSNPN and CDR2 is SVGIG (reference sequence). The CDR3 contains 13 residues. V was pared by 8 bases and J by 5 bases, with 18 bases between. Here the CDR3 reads CAGDPDQGTEAFF. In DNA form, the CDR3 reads TGTGCCGGAGACCCCGACCAGGGAACTGAAGCTTTCTTT.

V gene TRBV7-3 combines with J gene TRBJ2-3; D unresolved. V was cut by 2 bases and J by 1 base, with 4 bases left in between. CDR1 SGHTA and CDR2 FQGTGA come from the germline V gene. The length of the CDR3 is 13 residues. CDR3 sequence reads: CASSLVGTDTQYF. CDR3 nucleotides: TGTGCCAGCAGCTTAGTCGGCACAGATACGCAGTATTTT.

The CDR3 nucleotides read TGTGCCAGCAGTGAGGGACAGGGGAGGGTGTTAGCTTTCTTT. Amino acid sequence: CASSEGQGRVLAFF. The chain couples TRBV6-1 to TRBJ1-1, with 10 nucleotides matching TRBD1. The junction had 8 bases not matched to a gene; V was cut back by 3 bases and J by 10 bases. Germline V CDR1 and CDR2: MNHNS, SASEGT. The CDR3 extends over 14 amino acids.

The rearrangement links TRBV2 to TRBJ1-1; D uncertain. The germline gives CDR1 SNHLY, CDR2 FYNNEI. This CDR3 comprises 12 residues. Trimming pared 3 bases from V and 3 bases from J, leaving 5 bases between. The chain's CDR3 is CASSDRYTEAFF. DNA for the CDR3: TGTGCCAGCAGTGACCGTTACACTGAAGCTTTCTTT. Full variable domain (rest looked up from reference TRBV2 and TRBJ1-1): EPEVTQTPSHQVTQMGQEVILRCVPISNHLYFYWYRQILGQKVEFLVSFYNNEISEKSEIFDDQFSVERPDGSNFTLKIRSTKLEDSAMYFCASSDRYTEAFFGQGTRLTVV.

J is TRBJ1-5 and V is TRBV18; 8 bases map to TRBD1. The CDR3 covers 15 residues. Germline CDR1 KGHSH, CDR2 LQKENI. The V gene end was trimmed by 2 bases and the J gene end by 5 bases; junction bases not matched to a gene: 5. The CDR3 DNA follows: TGTGCCAGCTCACCAGGACAGGGCTATCATCAGCCCCAGCATTTT. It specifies CASSPGQGYHQPQHF.

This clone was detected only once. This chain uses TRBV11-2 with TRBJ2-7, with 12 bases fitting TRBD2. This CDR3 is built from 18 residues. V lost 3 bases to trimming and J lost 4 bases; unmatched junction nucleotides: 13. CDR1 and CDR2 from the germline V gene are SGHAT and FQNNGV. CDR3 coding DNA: TGTGCCAGCAGCTTTTTTACTAGCGGGAGGTCCAAACGGTACGAGCAGTACTTC. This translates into CASSFFTSGRSKRYEQYF.

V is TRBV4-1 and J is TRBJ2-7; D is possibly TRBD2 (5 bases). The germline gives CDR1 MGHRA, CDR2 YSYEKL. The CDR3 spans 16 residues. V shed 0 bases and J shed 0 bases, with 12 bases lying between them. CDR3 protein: CASSQEEAALSYEQYF. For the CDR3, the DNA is TGCGCCAGCAGCCAAGAAGAAGCGGCGCTCTCCTACGAGCAGTACTTC.

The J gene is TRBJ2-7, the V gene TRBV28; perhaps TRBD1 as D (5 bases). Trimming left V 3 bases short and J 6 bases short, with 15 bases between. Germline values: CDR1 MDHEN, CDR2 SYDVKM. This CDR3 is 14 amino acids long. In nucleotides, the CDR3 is TGTGCCAGCAGTTTTTCAGGGTACTACGGCGAGCAGTACTTC. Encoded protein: CASSFSGYYGEQYF.

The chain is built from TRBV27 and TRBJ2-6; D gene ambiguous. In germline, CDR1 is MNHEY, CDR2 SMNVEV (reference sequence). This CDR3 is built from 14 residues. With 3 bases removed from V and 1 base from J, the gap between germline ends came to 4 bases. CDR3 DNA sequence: TGTGCCAGCAGTTTCAATTCTGGGGCCAACGTCCTGACTTTC. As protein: CASSFNSGANVLTF.

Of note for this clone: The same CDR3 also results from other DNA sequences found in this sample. CDR3 in DNA: TGTGCCAGCAGTTTAAGCGGGGCTCAGCCCCAGCATTTT. This translates into CASSLSGAQPQHF. This sequence joins TRBV27 and TRBJ1-5; D might be TRBD1 (5 bases). The CDR3 spans 13 residues. Trimming shortened V by 2 bases and J by 6 bases, and 8 bases separated the two germline ends. Germline V lookup: CDR1 MNHEY, CDR2 SMNVEV (reference sequence).

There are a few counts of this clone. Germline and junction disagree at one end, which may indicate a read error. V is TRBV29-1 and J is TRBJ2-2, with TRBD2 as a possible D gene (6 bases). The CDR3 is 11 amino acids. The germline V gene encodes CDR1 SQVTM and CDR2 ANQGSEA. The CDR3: CGGSHTGELFF. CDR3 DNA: TGTGGGGGGTCCCACACCGGGGAGCTGTTTTTT.

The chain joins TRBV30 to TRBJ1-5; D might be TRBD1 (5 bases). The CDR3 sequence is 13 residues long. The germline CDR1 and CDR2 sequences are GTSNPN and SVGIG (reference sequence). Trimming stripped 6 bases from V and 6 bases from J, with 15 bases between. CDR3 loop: CACQLQGGQPQHF. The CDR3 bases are TGTGCCTGCCAACTTCAGGGAGGTCAGCCCCAGCATTTT.